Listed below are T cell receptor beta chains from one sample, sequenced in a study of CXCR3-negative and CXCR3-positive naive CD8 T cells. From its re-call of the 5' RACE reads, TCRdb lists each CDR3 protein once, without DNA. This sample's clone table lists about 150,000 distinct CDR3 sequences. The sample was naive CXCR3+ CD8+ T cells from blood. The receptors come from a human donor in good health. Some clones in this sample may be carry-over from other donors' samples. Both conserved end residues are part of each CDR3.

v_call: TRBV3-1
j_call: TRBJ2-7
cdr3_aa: CASSQSADYEQYF

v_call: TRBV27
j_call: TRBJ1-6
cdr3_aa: CASRGEPGNSYNSPLHF

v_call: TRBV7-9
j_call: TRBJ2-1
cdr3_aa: CASSPPVGDRGYNEQFF

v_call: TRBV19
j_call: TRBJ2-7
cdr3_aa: CASSIVTGSYEQYF

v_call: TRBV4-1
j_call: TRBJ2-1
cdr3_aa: CASSQDLDLTSYNEQFF

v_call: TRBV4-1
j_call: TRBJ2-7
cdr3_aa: CASSQETAGPSLYEQYF

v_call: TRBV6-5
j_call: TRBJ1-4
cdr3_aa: CASSLQNTNEKLFF

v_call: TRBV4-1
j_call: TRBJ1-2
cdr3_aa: CASSQVLGPGGYTF

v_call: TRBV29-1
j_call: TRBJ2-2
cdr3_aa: CSVGLGTGELFF

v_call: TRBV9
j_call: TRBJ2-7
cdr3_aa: CASSRTGSSYGQYF

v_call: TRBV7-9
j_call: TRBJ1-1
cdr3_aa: CASSLGTGGSNTEAFF

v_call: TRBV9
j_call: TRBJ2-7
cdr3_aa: CASSVGSGQGDYEQYF

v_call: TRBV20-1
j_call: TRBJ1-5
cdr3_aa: CSARDIRGYNQPQHF

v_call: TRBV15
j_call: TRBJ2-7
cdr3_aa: CATSREGRATYEQYF

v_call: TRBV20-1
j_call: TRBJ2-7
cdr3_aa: CSATGGVTYEQYF

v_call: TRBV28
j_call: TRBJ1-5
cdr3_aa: CASSPTRYRSNQPQHF

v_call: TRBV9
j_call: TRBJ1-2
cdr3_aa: CASSVEAGRGWPYGYTF

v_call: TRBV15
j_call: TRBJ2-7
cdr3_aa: CATSRGGGDYEQYF

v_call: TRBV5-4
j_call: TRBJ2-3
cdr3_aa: CASSSGLSGMDTQYF

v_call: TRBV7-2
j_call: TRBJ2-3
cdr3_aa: CASSSPPKDTQYF

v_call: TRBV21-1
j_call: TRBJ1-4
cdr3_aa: CASSKMGRPLFF

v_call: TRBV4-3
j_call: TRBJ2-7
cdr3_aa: CASLRDRVNEQYF

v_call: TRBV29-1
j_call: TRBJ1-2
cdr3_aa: CSGWGVLYGYTF

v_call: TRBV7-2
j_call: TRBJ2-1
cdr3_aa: CASSPAAGGSYNEQFF

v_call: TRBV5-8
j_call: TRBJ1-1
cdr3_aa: CASSLAGDENTEAFF

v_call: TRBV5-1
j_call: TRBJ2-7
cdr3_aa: CASSFSVSHEQYF

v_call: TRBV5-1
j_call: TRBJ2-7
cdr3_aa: CASSLAGNLYELYF

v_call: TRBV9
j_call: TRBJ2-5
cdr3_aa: CASSVRPGAQATQYF

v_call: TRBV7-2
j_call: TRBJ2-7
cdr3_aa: CASSLAAGGSYEQYF

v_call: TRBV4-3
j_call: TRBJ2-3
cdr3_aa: CASSQPGARGPDTQYF

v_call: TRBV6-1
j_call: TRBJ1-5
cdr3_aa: CASSEPGLYSNQPQHF

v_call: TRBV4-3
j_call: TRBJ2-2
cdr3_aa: CASSRDRGGTGSTGELFF

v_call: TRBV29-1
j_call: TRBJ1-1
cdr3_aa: CSVDGTGDMLNTEAFF

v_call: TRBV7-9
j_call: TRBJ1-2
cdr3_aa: CASSTYAGNGYTF

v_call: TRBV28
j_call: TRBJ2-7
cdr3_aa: CASSFRGRALSYEQYF

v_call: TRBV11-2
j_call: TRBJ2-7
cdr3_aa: CASSFGQGSFYAEQYF

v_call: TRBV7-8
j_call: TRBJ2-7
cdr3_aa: CATTRDFGYEQYF

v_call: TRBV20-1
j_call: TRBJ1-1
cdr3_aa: CSARVTGLNTEAFF

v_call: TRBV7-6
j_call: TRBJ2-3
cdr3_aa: CASSSAGPDTQYF

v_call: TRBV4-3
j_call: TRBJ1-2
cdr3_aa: CASSQDSLGDFKGGYTF

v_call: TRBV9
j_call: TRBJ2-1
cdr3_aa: CASSARQELTYNEQFF

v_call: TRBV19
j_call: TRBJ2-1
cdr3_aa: CASSVGQGVRGQFF

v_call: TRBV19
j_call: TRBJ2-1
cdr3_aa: CASRPRPRNEQFF

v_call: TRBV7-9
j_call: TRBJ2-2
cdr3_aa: CASSAAGTGVTGELFF

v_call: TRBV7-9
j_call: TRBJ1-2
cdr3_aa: CASSFGPEGYTF

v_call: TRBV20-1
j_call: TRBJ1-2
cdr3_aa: CSASSVDPGSPNYGHTF

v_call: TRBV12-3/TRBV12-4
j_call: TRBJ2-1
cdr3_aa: CASRHGGKSSYNEQFF

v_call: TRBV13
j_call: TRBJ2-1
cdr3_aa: CASSPWTSGDNEQFF

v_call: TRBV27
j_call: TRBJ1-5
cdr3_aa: CASSSSFNQPQHF

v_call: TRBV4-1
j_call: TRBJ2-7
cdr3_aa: CASSRFSGSSYEQYF

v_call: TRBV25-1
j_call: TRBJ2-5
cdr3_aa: CARKPPARAHHAQETQYF

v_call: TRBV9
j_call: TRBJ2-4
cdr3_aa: CASSYSVVDIQYF